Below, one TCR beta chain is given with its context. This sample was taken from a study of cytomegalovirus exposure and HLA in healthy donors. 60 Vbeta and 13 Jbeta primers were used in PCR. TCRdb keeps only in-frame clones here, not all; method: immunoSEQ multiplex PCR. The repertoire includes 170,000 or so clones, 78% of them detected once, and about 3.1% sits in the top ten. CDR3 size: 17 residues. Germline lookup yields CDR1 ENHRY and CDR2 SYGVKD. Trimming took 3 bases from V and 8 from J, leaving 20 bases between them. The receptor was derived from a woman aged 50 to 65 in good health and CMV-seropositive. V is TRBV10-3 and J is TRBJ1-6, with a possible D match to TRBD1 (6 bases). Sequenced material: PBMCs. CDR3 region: CAISDGLKGRGDSPLHF. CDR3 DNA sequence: TGTGCCATCAGTGACGGGCTTAAGGGCAGGGGTGATTCACCCCTCCACTTT.